A single sample is the source of the 12 T cell receptor beta chains below, sequenced in a study of blood T cell repertoires in COVID-19. Sequencing used immunoSEQ multiplex PCR; TCRdb keeps in-frame clones, though not all of them. The sample yields 120,000 or so clones, about 86% seen once. The sequenced material came from peripheral blood. The receptors originated from a woman in her fifties or sixties with acute or convalescent COVID-19.

The gene calls are TRBV18 and TRBJ1-1; D gene uncertain. V lost 2 bases and J lost 3, with 7 bases in between. This CDR3 has 13 residues. Looked up from germline, CDR1 is KGHSH and CDR2 is LQKENI. DNA for the CDR3: TGTGCCAGCTCACCAATGAGGGACACTGAAGCTTTCTTT. Its protein product is CASSPMRDTEAFF.

This chain links TRBV9 with TRBJ2-3; TRBD2 agrees at 10 bases. V dropped 4 bases and J dropped 0; count of bases not matched to a gene: 5. Germline-derived CDR1 and CDR2 are SGDLS and YYNGEE. The CDR3 extends over 16 amino acids. The CDR3: CASSPAAGGSTDTQYF. CDR3 coding DNA: TGTGCCAGCAGCCCAGCAGCGGGGGGGAGCACAGATACGCAGTATTTT. The whole variable domain, filled in from reference TRBV9 and TRBJ2-3, reads DSGVTQTPKHLITATGQRVTLRCSPRSGDLSVYWYQQSLDQGLQFLIQYYNGEERAKGNILERFSAQQFPDLHSELNLSSLELGDSALYFCASSPAAGGSTDTQYFGPGTRLTVL.

The chain couples TRBV20-1 to TRBJ2-2; D unclear. CDR3 length equals 14 residues. Germline V gene lookup returns CDR1 DFQATT and CDR2 SNEGSKA (reference sequence). V shed 3 bases and J shed 1 base, with 9 bases lying between them. In nucleotides, the CDR3 is TGCAGTGCTAGTAAACGAGGGAACACCGGGGAGCTGTTTTTT. Translating gives CSASKRGNTGELFF.

The chain carries TRBV6-1 and TRBJ2-3, with 11 bases identical to TRBD2. CDR1 is MNHNS, CDR2 SASEGT, per germline. The CDR3 consists of 16 residues. Unmatched junction bases numbered 1, after V lost 2 bases and J lost 0 bases. The CDR3 nucleotides are TGTGCCAGCAGTGAAACTAGCGGGGGCAGCACAGATACGCAGTATTTT. It is translated as CASSETSGGSTDTQYF.

The rearrangement links TRBV30 to TRBJ2-2; TRBD1 might be the D (5 bases). The CDR3 sequence is 16 residues long. Germline CDR1 reads GTSNPN; CDR2 reads SVGIG (reference sequence). V gave up 3 bases and J gave up 1 base, with 15 bases separating them. CDR3 DNA: TGTGCCTGGAGCGTCAGGGCAGGTGTGAACACCGGGGAGCTGTTTTTT. The encoded protein is CAWSVRAGVNTGELFF.

The chain carries TRBV12-5 and TRBJ2-1, with 13 bases matching TRBD2. Trimming cost V 4 bases and J 3 bases; bases outside gene matches: 6. The CDR3 sequence is 17 residues long. CDR1 and CDR2 from the germline V gene are LGHNT and FRNRAP. CDR3 protein: CASGSPLAGGLYNEQFF. Written as DNA, the CDR3 is TGTGCTAGTGGTTCCCCACTAGCGGGGGGGCTCTACAATGAGCAGTTCTTC.

This clone came up once. The chain joins TRBV7-9 to TRBJ2-3, with a possible D match to TRBD1 (5 bases). V lost 1 base to trimming and J lost 1 base, with 12 bases between them. CDR3 size: 16 residues. Germline loops: CDR1 SEHNR, CDR2 FQNEAQ (reference sequence). CDR3: CASSLGGRVGTDTQYF. CDR3 DNA sequence: TGTGCCAGCAGCTTAGGGGGCAGGGTGGGCACAGATACGCAGTATTTT.

This clone was detected a few times. The chain joins TRBV30 to TRBJ2-1; no definite D call. The CDR3 extends over 12 amino acids. The V end was cut by 0 bases, the J end by 9 bases, with 9 bases between. The V gene's germline CDR1 is GTSNPN and CDR2 SVGIG (reference sequence). CDR3 sequence (DNA): TGTGCCTGGAGTGTATCGCCCGGTGAGCAGTTCTTC. Translating it yields CAWSVSPGEQFF. Based on the CDR3 plus reference TRBV30 and TRBJ2-1, the full variable domain is SQTIHQWPATLVQPVGSPLSLECTVEGTSNPNLYWYRQAAGRGLQLLFYSVGIGQISSEVPQNLSASRPQDRQFILSSKKLLLSDSGFYLCAWSVSPGEQFFGPGTRLTVL.

The genes are TRBV5-4 and TRBJ2-2, with D hard to call. Germline values: CDR1 SGHNT, CDR2 YYREEE (reference sequence). The V end lost 1 base, the J end lost 0 bases, and 10 bases lay between the germline ends. The CDR3 is 16 residues long. CDR3 sequence reads: CASSLYGASNTGELFF. For the CDR3, the DNA is TGTGCCAGCAGCTTGTACGGAGCCTCGAACACCGGGGAGCTGTTTTTT.

V usage is TRBV29-1 and J usage is TRBJ2-2; weak D call: TRBD1 (6 bases). With 7 bases removed from V and 0 bases from J, the gap between germline ends came to 12 bases. Germline assignment: CDR1 SQVTM and CDR2 ANQGSEA. The CDR3 consists of 14 residues. The CDR3 spells CSAQGIANTGELFF. The CDR3 region has the DNA TGCAGCGCCCAGGGGATCGCGAACACCGGGGAGCTGTTTTTT.

The V gene is TRBV19, the J gene TRBJ1-5; D gene unclear. CDR1 LNHDA and CDR2 SQIVND come from the germline V gene (reference sequence). The CDR3 runs to 14 residues. Deletions cut 3 bases from V and 6 bases from J, with 12 bases between. Here the CDR3 DNA reads TGTGCCAGTAGTATTGCGGGTCATGGTCAGCCCCAGCATTTT. Translation: CASSIAGHGQPQHF.

This chain joins TRBV2 and TRBJ2-2; 8 bases match TRBD1. The CDR3 runs to 13 residues. V shed 5 bases, J shed 7 bases, and the junction held 3 bases outside the gene matches. The germline CDR1 and CDR2 sequences are SNHLY and FYNNEI. The CDR3 DNA reads TGTGCCAGCAGTCTAACAGGGGGCGGGGAGCTGTTTTTT. Protein sequence: CASSLTGGGELFF.